The 14 T cell receptor beta chains reported below all come from one sample, sequenced in a study of blood T cell repertoires in COVID-19. TCRdb keeps only in-frame clones here, not all; method: immunoSEQ multiplex PCR. This table holds about 320,000 clones, 88% found once. The specimen was peripheral blood. These receptors all stem from a woman in her 30s with COVID-19, enrolled during active disease.

The V gene is TRBV25-1, the J gene TRBJ1-2; D might be TRBD1 (6 bases). The V and J ends lost 3 bases and 3 bases respectively, with 11 bases between them. CDR1 and CDR2 (germline): MGHDK, SYGVNS. The CDR3 length is 14 residues. This CDR3 is CASSEVNRDYGYTF. DNA for the CDR3: TGTGCCAGCAGTGAGGTTAACAGGGACTATGGCTACACCTTC.

V usage is TRBV5-6 and J usage is TRBJ2-1; D is perhaps TRBD2 (6 bases). Per germline, CDR1 SGHDT and CDR2 YYEEEE. Trimming stripped 4 bases from V and 5 bases from J, with 22 bases between. This CDR3 comprises 17 residues. The CDR3 region has the DNA TGTGCCAGCAGCCCCCTGGGGACTGGGCCCATAAACAATGAGCAGTTCTTC. As protein: CASSPLGTGPINNEQFF.

The CDR3 region has the DNA TGTGCCAGCAGCTTCAACAGGGGCTTGGGCGAGCAGTACGTC. Protein: CASSFNRGLGEQYV. The genes are TRBV7-8 and TRBJ2-7; 7 bases fit TRBD1. Germline V gives CDR1 SGHVS, CDR2 FQNEAQ. The CDR3 sequence is 14 residues long. With V trimmed by 3 bases and J by 6 bases, 8 bases remained unmatched.

The genes are TRBV25-1 and TRBJ2-1, with a weak D call TRBD1 (6 bases). The CDR3 runs 13 residues. V shed 4 bases and J shed 8 bases, with 12 bases lying between them. Germline lookup yields CDR1 MGHDK and CDR2 SYGVNS. The CDR3 nucleotides read TGTGCCAGCAGTGGGACAGTCTTCGATGAGCAGTTCTTC. Residues: CASSGTVFDEQFF.

This chain uses TRBV27 with TRBJ1-2; no reliable D call. CDR1 and CDR2 (germline): MNHEY, SMNVEV (reference sequence). The CDR3 spans 12 residues. V lost 9 bases and J lost 2, with 10 bases in between. The CDR3 bases are TGTGCCAGGTCACGGTCCAACTATGGCTACACCTTC. Protein product: CARSRSNYGYTF.

V usage is TRBV30 and J usage is TRBJ2-2; D might be TRBD2 (5 bases). This CDR3 spans 14 amino acids. With 5 bases removed from V and 5 bases from J, the gap between germline ends came to 15 bases. The germline gives CDR1 GTSNPN, CDR2 SVGIG (reference sequence). CDR3 coding DNA: TGTGCCTGGGCCCGGGATAGCCTGACCGGGGAGCTGTTTTTT. This codes for CAWARDSLTGELFF.

The chain uses TRBV18 and TRBJ2-1; TRBD2 agrees at 8 bases. Per germline, CDR1 KGHSH and CDR2 LQKENI. V lost 3 bases and J lost 6; bases outside the gene matches: 13. This CDR3 has 17 residues. CDR3 nucleotides: TGTGCCAGCTCACCGATTTCGGGGGGGCAATTAAGCAATGAGCAGTTCTTC. It specifies CASSPISGGQLSNEQFF.

The V gene is TRBV10-3, the J gene TRBJ1-2; TRBD1 agrees at 9 bases. The germline V gene has CDR1 ENHRY and CDR2 SYGVKD. CDR3 size: 14 residues. The J segment lost 7 bases and the V segment lost 6 bases, leaving 9 bases of the junction unmatched. The CDR3 bases are TGTGCCATCAGGCAAACAGGGGGCTTACTTGGCTACACCTTC. Protein: CAIRQTGGLLGYTF.

The rearrangement joins TRBV4-1 to TRBJ2-2; 8 positions agree with TRBD1. Losses at the gene ends were 3 bases for V and 8 bases for J; bases not matched to a gene: 14. CDR1 MGHRA and CDR2 YSYEKL come from the germline V gene. The CDR3 covers 17 residues. Written as DNA, the CDR3 is TGCGCCAGCAGCCATATACTTGGGACAGGCCCAGGGGGGGAGCTGTTTTTT. This gives the protein CASSHILGTGPGGELFF.

The chain has TRBV12-3 or TRBV12-4 and TRBJ2-3, with D possibly TRBD2 on 5 matching bases. This CDR3 comprises 12 residues. Deletions cut 5 bases from V and 9 bases from J, with 12 bases between. The CDR3: CASSRESNTQYF. CDR3 bases: TGTGCCAGCAGTCGGGAAAGTAACACGCAGTATTTT.

The chain combines TRBV3-1 (or the pseudogene TRBV3-2) with TRBJ1-4; 11 bases map to TRBD1. The V segment lost 4 bases and the J segment 11 bases; nucleotides outside the gene matches: 6. This CDR3 region has 14 residues. CDR1 is LGHDT, CDR2 YNNKEL, per germline (reference sequence). The CDR3 sequence: CASSPGQGAAKLFF. CDR3 bases: TGTGCCAGCAGCCCCGGACAGGGGGCGGCGAAACTGTTTTTT.

The chain employs TRBV10-2 and TRBJ1-1; D remains ambiguous. CDR3 length: 11 amino acids. With 6 bases removed from V and 1 base from J, the gap between germline ends came to 3 bases. Germline V gene lookup returns CDR1 WSHSY and CDR2 SAAADI. The CDR3 loop reads CASSGNTEAFF. CDR3 nucleotide sequence: TGCGCCAGCAGCGGGAACACTGAAGCTTTCTTT.

The chain carries TRBV5-1 and TRBJ1-2; maybe TRBD1 (6 bases). The V and J ends lost 4 bases and 0 bases respectively, with 10 bases between them. CDR3 length: 14 residues. Germline V gene data show CDR1 as SGHRS and CDR2 as YFSETQ. The CDR3 DNA is TGCGCCAGCAGCATCGGACAGTCTAACTATGGCTACACCTTC. Protein: CASSIGQSNYGYTF.

This rearrangement joins TRBV10-3 to TRBJ1-6; 7 bases map to TRBD1. The CDR3 is 14 amino acids. The V gene's germline CDR1 is ENHRY and CDR2 SYGVKD. The junction had 2 bases not matched to a gene; V was cut back by 4 bases and J by 5 bases. CDR3 DNA sequence: TGTGCCATCAGTGGGGGGACAGATAATTCACCCCTCCACTTT. Its translation: CAISGGTDNSPLHF.